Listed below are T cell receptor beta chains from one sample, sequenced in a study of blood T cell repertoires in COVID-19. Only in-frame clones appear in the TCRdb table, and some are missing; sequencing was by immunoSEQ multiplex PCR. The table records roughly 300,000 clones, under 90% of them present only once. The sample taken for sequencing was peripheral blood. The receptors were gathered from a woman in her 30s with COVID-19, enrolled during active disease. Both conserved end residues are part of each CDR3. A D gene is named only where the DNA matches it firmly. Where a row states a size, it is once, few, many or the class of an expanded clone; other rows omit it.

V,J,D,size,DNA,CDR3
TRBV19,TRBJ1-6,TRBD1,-,TGTGCCAGTAGTACCCACTCGACAGGGGGAGGATCACCCCTCCACTTT,CASSTHSTGGGSPLHF
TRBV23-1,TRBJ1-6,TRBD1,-,TGCGCCAGCAGTCACCCACCGGGACAGGGGGCAAAGGGTGATTCACCCCTCCACTTT,CASSHPPGQGAKGDSPLHF
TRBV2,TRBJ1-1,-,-,TGTGCCAGCATTAGCAGTCCCAACACTGAAGCTTTCTTT,CASISSPNTEAFF
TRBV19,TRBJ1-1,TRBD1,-,TGTGCCTCAGGGTGGACAGGGGGCACTGAAGCTTTCTTT,CASGWTGGTEAFF
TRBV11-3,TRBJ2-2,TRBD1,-,TGTGCCAGCAGCTTGAGGACAGGGGGGACCGGGGAGCTGTTTTTT,CASSLRTGGTGELFF
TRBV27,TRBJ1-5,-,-,TGTGCCAGCAGTTTATCGGCAAATCAGCCCCAGCATTTT,CASSLSANQPQHF
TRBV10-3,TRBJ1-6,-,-,TGTGCCATCAGAAGTACAGGCTCGGGTTCACCCCTCCACTTT,CAIRSTGSGSPLHF
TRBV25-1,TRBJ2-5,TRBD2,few,TGTGCCAGCACCCTGGGAGGGAATGATGAGACCCAGTACTTC,CASTLGGNDETQYF
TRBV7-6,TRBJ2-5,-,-,TGTGCCAGCAGCTTTACGACAGGTTTGCAAGAGACCCAGTACTTC,CASSFTTGLQETQYF
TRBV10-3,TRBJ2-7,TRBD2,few,TGTGCCATCTCTCTAGGGAGGGAAAAGGACGAGCAGTACTTC,CAISLGREKDEQYF
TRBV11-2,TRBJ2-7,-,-,TGTGCCAGCTCTGGGGGGGCAGGGGAGCAGTACTTC,CASSGGAGEQYF
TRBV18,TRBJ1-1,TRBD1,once,TGTGCCAGCTCACCCCTCGGACAGGGCAGGGTGAACACTGAAGCTTTCTTT,CASSPLGQGRVNTEAFF
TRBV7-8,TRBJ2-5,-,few,TGTGCCAGCAGACATTACAGGGAGGGAGAGACCCAGTACTTC,CASRHYREGETQYF
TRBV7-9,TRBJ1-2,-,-,TGTGCCAGCATGCTGGACAACGGCTATGGCTACACCTTC,CASMLDNGYGYTF
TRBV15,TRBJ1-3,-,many,TGTGCCACCAGCCCCGGAGGCTCTGGAAACACCATATATTTT,CATSPGGSGNTIYF
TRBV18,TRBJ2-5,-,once,TGTGCCAGCTCACCACTGGCAGAGACCCAGTACTTC,CASSPLAETQYF
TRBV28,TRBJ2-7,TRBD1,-,TGTGCCAGCAGTTTATCGACAGGGGAGCAGTACTTC,CASSLSTGEQYF
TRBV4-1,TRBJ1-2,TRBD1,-,TGCGCCAGCAGCCAACCTCTGGAGGGGGCCTATGGCTACACCTTC,CASSQPLEGAYGYTF
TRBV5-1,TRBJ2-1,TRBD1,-,TGCGCCAGCAGCTCGACAGGGCCCCACAATGAGCAGTTCTTC,CASSSTGPHNEQFF
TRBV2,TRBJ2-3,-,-,TGTGCCAGCAGTCCAGGAGGGCCACTAACAGATACGCAGTATTTT,CASSPGGPLTDTQYF
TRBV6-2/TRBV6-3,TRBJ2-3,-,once,TGTGCCAGCAGCGAGGACTCGTGGGAAGATACGCAGTATTTT,CASSEDSWEDTQYF
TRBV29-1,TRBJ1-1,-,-,TGCAGCGTTGGCAGTAACACTGAAGCTTTCTTT,CSVGSNTEAFF
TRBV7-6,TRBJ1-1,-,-,TGTGCCAGCAGCTTAGCCCCCAGGATGAACACTGAAGCTTTCTTT,CASSLAPRMNTEAFF
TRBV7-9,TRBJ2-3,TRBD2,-,TGTGCCAGCAGCTTATCCCTAGCGGGGGGAGTAGATACGCAGTATTTT,CASSLSLAGGVDTQYF
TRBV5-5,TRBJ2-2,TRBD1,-,TGTGCCAGCAGCTTGGGTTTACTCAGGGGGCTTGGCGGGGAGCTGTTTTTT,CASSLGLLRGLGGELFF
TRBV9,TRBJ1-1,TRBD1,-,TGTGCCAGCAGCGGAGGGACAGGGGCTGCCACTGAAGCTTTCTTT,CASSGGTGAATEAFF
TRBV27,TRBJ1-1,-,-,TGTGCCAGCAGTTGGGGGCAACGCACTGAAGCTTTCTTT,CASSWGQRTEAFF
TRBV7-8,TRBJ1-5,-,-,TGTGCCAGCAGCTTAGCCGGTCGCAATCAGCCCCAGCATTTT,CASSLAGRNQPQHF
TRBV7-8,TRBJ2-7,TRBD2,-,TGTGCCAGCAGCTTAGCAGCGGGGGGGCCGGTCTACGAGCAGTACTTC,CASSLAAGGPVYEQYF
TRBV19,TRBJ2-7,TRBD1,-,TGTGCCAGTAGTACACAGGACAGGGGGCTCCACGAGCAGTACTTC,CASSTQDRGLHEQYF
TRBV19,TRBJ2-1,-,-,TGTGCCAGTAGTATTGGGGCCCCAGGCAATGAGCAGTTCTTC,CASSIGAPGNEQFF
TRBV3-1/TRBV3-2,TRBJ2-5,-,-,TGTGCCAGCAGCCAACGGGAGACCCAGTACTTC,CASSQRETQYF